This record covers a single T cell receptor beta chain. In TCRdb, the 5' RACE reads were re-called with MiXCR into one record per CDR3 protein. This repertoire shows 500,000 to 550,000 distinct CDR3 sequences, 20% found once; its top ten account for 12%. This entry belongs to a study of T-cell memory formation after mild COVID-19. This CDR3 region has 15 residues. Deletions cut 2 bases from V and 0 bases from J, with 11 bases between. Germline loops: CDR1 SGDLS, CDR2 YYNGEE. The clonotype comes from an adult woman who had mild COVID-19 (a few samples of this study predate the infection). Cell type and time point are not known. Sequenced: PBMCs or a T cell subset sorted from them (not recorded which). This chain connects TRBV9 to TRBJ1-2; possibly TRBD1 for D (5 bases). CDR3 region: CASSVGQSANYGYTF. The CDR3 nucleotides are TGTGCCAGCAGCGTGGGGCAATCAGCTAACTATGGCTACACCTTC.